The clone carrying this T cell receptor beta chain was recorded many times. The antigen is not known. A read error may account for a junction end that differs from germline. The data were obtained in a study of early T cells in non-severe SARS-CoV-2 infection. Study results and limitations: Anti-spike CD8 responses were favored in VDJdb matching, and private and CD4 specificities were missed.

CDR3 length equals 13 residues. Germline lookup yields CDR1 GTSNPN and CDR2 SVGIG (reference sequence). Researchers tagged individual cDNA molecules with unique molecular identifiers. From the 5' RACE reads, TCRdb called clonotypes with MiXCR, one entry per CDR3 protein. The table records about 68,000 distinct CDR3 sequences, more than 9% of them present only once. The sequence was collected from an adult who was a healthcare worker with PCR-confirmed SARS-CoV-2 infection or an uninfected control (not recorded which). The chain combines TRBV30 with TRBJ1-1; TRBD1 matches 8 bases. Source material: whole blood. The CDR3, as DNA: TGTGCCTGGAGTATCATTCAGGGGGCTGACGCTTTCTTT. It codes for CAWSIIQGADAFF.